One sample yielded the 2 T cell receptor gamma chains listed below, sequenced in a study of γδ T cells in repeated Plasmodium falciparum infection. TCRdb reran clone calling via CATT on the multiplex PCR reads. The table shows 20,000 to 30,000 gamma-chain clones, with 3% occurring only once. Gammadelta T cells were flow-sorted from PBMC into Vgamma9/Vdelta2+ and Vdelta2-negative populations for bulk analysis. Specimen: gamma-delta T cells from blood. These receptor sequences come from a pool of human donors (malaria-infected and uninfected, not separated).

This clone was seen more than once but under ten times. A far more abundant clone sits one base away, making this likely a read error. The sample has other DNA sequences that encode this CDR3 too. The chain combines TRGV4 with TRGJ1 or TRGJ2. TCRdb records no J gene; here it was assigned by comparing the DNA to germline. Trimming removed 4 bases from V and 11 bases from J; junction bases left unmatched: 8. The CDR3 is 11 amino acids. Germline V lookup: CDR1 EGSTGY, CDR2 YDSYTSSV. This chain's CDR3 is CATWDGFEKLF. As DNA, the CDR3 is TGTGCCACCTGGGACGGTTTCGAGAAACTCTTT.

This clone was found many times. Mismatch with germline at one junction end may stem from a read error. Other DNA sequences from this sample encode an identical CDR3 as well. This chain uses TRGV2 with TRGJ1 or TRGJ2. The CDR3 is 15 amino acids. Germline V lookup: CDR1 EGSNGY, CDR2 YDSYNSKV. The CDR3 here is CATWDGPVIGYKKLF. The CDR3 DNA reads TGTGCCACCTGGGACGGGCCCGTGATCGGTTATAAGAAGCTCTTT.